This T cell receptor (beta chain) was captured by sequencing in a study of shared clonotypes between healthy human individuals. Study information: With ages of 18 to 49, the donors were a couple of women and three men.

Whole-study results and caveats: Clonotypes which were not shared had lower generation probabilities than clonotypes that all four donors shared.

This CDR3 is 16 amino acids long. The ends were cut back, 5 bases at V and 7 bases at J, with 21 bases in the middle. Germline CDR1 is MDHEN and CDR2 is SYDVKM. This clone appeared once. Its antigen is still unknown. The study ran the assay at deep level. About 200 ng DNA, tens of thousands of T cell genomes, went into each sorted-subset replicate PCR. Assay used: immunoSEQ multiplex PCR; TCRdb lists only in-frame clones, some missing. This repertoire shows 2 million to 3 million clones, more than 85% found once; its top ten account for around 0.4%. Specimen: naive CD4+ T cells from PBMCs. Subset specified: CD45RA+ positively selected. This sequence originates from a man aged 18 to 30 in good health. Some clones in this sample may be carry-over from other donors' samples. The V call is TRBV28, the J call TRBJ2-1; D is possibly TRBD1 or TRBD2 (5 bases each). DNA for the CDR3: TGTGCCAGCAGTCCAACCCCCCCGGGACGAGGGAATGAGCAGTTCTTC. Amino acids: CASSPTPPGRGNEQFF.